These T cell receptor beta chains were read from a single sample in a study of T cells in Graves' hyperthyroidism and ophthalmopathy. TCRdb itself ran the multiplex PCR reads through MiXCR, one entry per CDR3 protein. The repertoire holds 500,000 to 800,000 distinct CDR3 sequences, with roughly 46% as singletons. Source material: peripheral blood or thyroid tissue (not recorded which). The receptors were gathered from an adult man with Graves' disease, either hyperthyroidism or ophthalmopathy (not recorded which). Both conserved end residues are part of each CDR3. The order of the fields is J gene, V gene, D gene, clone size, CDR3 length, CDR3 protein, CDR3 DNA. D genes are given only for firm matches. The listing skips clone size in some rows; elsewhere it reads once, few, many or a size class.

TRBJ1-5	TRBV20-1	TRBD1	few	13	CSAPPGQGVVQHF	TGCAGTGCGCCCCCGGGACAGGGAGTGGTTCAGCATTTT
TRBJ1-3	TRBV7-9	.	.	16	CASSFSGVAPGHTIHF	TGTGCCAGCAGTTTCTCCGGGGTGGCCCCTGGGCACACCATACATTTT
TRBJ2-5	TRBV18	.	.	13	CASSPIFGETQYF	TGTGCCAGCTCACCAATCTTTGGGGAGACCCAGTACTTC
TRBJ1-2	TRBV12-3/TRBV12-4	TRBD1	.	14	CASSAATGPYGYTF	TGTGCCAGCAGTGCTGCGACAGGGCCCTATGGCTACACCTTC
TRBJ1-6	TRBV7-8	TRBD1	few	15	CASSLAPDRRSPLHF	TGTGCCAGCAGCTTAGCGCCGGACAGGCGCTCACCCCTCCACTTT
TRBJ1-1	TRBV29-1	.	many	13	CSVELQMNTEAFF	TGCAGCGTTGAACTACAGATGAACACTGAAGCTTTCTTT
TRBJ2-5	TRBV5-8	.	many	14	CASSFRGRTETQYF	TGTGCCAGCAGCTTCCGGGGGCGTACCGAGACCCAGTACTTC
TRBJ2-7	TRBV7-9	TRBD1	.	13	CASRTDRGNEQYF	TGCGCCAGCAGGACAGACAGGGGGAACGAGCAGTACTTC
TRBJ1-5	TRBV2	.	few	15	CASSETGGGGQPQHF	TGTGCCAGCAGTGAAACGGGGGGCGGTGGTCAGCCCCAGCATTTT
TRBJ2-1	TRBV15	TRBD2	.	15	CATSSLAGRGNEQFF	TGTGCCACCAGCAGCCTAGCGGGCCGGGGTAATGAGCAGTTCTTC
TRBJ1-2	TRBV12-3/TRBV12-4	.	.	13	CAGSKTVSYGYTF	TGTGCCGGCAGTAAAACAGTATCCTATGGCTACACCTTC
TRBJ1-6	TRBV2	TRBD1	.	17	CASRGDSAAGNASPLHF	TGTGCCAGCAGGGGGGACAGTGCGGCAGGGAACGCTTCACCCCTCCACTTT
TRBJ2-7	TRBV7-8	TRBD2	many	18	CASSLRTSGRRAYYEQYF	TGTGCCAGCAGCCTGCGGACTAGCGGGAGAAGGGCGTACTACGAGCAGTACTTC
TRBJ1-2	TRBV24-1	TRBD1	many	13	CATSAEGARGYTF	TGTGCCACCAGTGCTGAGGGGGCGCGTGGCTACACCTTC
TRBJ1-6	TRBV29-1	.	.	13	CSVEGDNNSPLHF	TGCAGCGTTGAAGGGGATAACAATTCACCCCTCCACTTT
TRBJ2-7	TRBV7-6	TRBD1	.	16	CASSPYSPGQSYEQYF	TGTGCCAGCAGCCCCTACTCCCCGGGACAGAGTTACGAGCAGTACTTC
TRBJ2-7	TRBV7-6	.	.	14	CASSFTSISYEQYF	TGTGCCAGCAGCTTTACCTCTATTTCCTACGAGCAGTACTTC
TRBJ2-6	TRBV7-8	TRBD1	.	18	CASSTQGDNYSGANVLTF	TGTGCCAGCAGTACACAGGGGGACAATTACTCTGGGGCCAACGTCCTGACTTTC
TRBJ1-1	TRBV6-5	.	.	14	CASSSREGRTEAFF	TGTGCCAGCAGTTCCAGGGAGGGTCGGACTGAAGCTTTCTTT
TRBJ1-5	TRBV7-3	.	many	18	CASSLTTYEGWGNQPQHF	TGTGCCAGCAGCTTAACCACGTACGAGGGATGGGGCAATCAGCCCCAGCATTTT
TRBJ2-2	TRBV29-1	.	.	15	CSYTLGGARTGELFF	TGCAGCTATACCCTGGGGGGGGCGAGGACCGGGGAGCTGTTTTTT
TRBJ1-2	TRBV9	TRBD1	few	15	CASSSHRGDLYGYTF	TGTGCCAGCAGTTCCCACAGGGGGGATCTCTATGGCTACACCTTC
TRBJ2-5	TRBV11-2	.	.	12	CASSSWEETQYF	TGTGCCAGCAGCTCCTGGGAAGAGACCCAGTACTTC
TRBJ1-3	TRBV7-8	.	many	14	CASSLRPGGNTIYF	TGTGCCAGCAGCTTAAGGCCAGGGGGAAACACCATATATTTT
TRBJ1-1	TRBV29-1	TRBD1	.	14	CSVEEEDRDDEAFF	TGCAGCGTTGAAGAGGAGGACAGGGACGATGAAGCTTTCTTT
TRBJ2-6	TRBV7-8	TRBD1	.	16	CASSQEGPLTGDVLTF	TGCGCCAGCAGCCAAGAGGGGCCCCTGACAGGGGACGTCCTGACTTTC
TRBJ2-5	TRBV20-1	TRBD2	.	13	CSALGGVGETQYF	TGCAGTGCCTTGGGGGGGGTCGGAGAGACCCAGTACTTC
TRBJ2-7	TRBV6-5	.	.	15	CASSPTWGAGHEQYF	TGTGCCAGCAGTCCCACATGGGGGGCAGGCCACGAGCAGTACTTC
TRBJ2-7	TRBV10-3	.	many	13	CAISSPGSYEQYF	TGTGCCATCAGTTCACCAGGGAGTTACGAGCAGTACTTC
TRBJ1-1	TRBV10-3	TRBD1	.	14	CANAEDRGNTEAFF	TGTGCCAACGCGGAAGACAGGGGTAACACTGAAGCTTTCTTT
TRBJ2-7	TRBV9	.	once	14	CASSVGSHSYEQYF	TGTGCCAGCAGCGTGGGCAGCCACTCCTACGAGCAGTACTTC
TRBJ1-1	TRBV11-1	.	many	13	CASSPLVGERSFF	TGTGCCAGCAGTCCTCTGGTGGGGGAGCGGTCTTTCTTT
TRBJ1-2	TRBV5-1	TRBD1	.	15	CASSFTGGAGYGYTF	TGCGCCAGCAGCTTCACAGGGGGCGCCGGCTATGGCTACACCTTC
TRBJ1-2	TRBV10-3	TRBD1	.	13	CAISEEGTGPYTF	TGTGCCATCAGTGAAGAAGGGACAGGCCCCTACACCTTC
TRBJ1-5	TRBV13	.	few	15	CASSLVRGRNQPQHF	TGTGCCAGCAGCTTAGTTAGGGGCCGGAATCAGCCCCAGCATTTT
TRBJ1-1	TRBV11-2	.	few	14	CASSRGGVSTEAFF	TGTGCCAGCAGCCGCGGGGGTGTGAGCACTGAAGCTTTCTTT
TRBJ2-5	TRBV7-8	.	.	12	CASSSESGTQYF	TGTGCCAGCAGCTCGGAATCCGGGACCCAGTACTTC